This is a list of T cell receptor beta chains from one sample in a study of neurological immune-mediated disorders. TCRdb fed the 5' RACE reads into MiXCR, producing one record per CDR3 protein. The sample lists approximately 40,000 distinct CDR3 sequences, about 22% seen once, with almost 4.5% in the top ten. Sequenced sample: PBMCs. The receptors were gathered from a man in his 60s with HTLV-1-associated myelopathy (HAM/TSP). Both conserved end residues are part of each CDR3. The order of the fields is V gene, J gene, D gene, clone size, CDR3 protein, CDR3 DNA. A D gene is named only where the DNA matches it firmly. Clone size is given for some rows only: seen once, a few or many times, or a class if the clone is expanded.

>TRBV20-1|TRBJ2-7|TRBD2|many
CSAKAGALIEQYF
TGCAGTGCTAAAGCGGGAGCGCTAATCGAGCAGTACTTC
>TRBV6-6|TRBJ2-4|NA|NA
CASSYSGPGGAKNIQYF
TGTGCCAGCAGTTACTCAGGGCCAGGGGGGGCCAAAAACATTCAGTACTTC
>TRBV6-5|TRBJ2-6|NA|many
CASSYSRAGPSGANVLTF
TGTGCCAGCAGTTACTCGAGGGCGGGGCCCTCTGGGGCCAACGTCCTGACTTTC
>TRBV12-3/TRBV12-4|TRBJ2-1|NA|many
CASSLRDGDNEQFF
TGTGCCAGCAGTTTGAGGGACGGAGATAATGAGCAGTTCTTC
>TRBV18|TRBJ1-1|TRBD1|NA
CASSPSGTGKPEAFF
TGTGCCAGCTCACCATCGGGGACAGGTAAACCTGAAGCTTTCTTT
>TRBV9|TRBJ2-2|TRBD1|many
CASSSTGGNGELFF
TGTGCCAGCAGCTCGACAGGGGGCAACGGGGAGCTGTTTTTT
>TRBV29-1|TRBJ2-3|TRBD2|many
CSVEGGGPTDTQYF
TGCAGCGTTGAAGGGGGAGGGCCGACAGATACGCAGTATTTT
>TRBV13|TRBJ2-5|TRBD2|many
CASSPRLAGGTQETQYF
TGTGCCAGCAGCCCCCGACTAGCGGGAGGCACTCAAGAGACCCAGTACTTC
>TRBV9|TRBJ2-7|NA|NA
CASSKDYLAGSYEQYF
TGTGCCAGCAGCAAAGATTACCTGGCGGGATCCTACGAGCAGTACTTC
>TRBV29-1|TRBJ2-7|TRBD1|once
CSVEAGGAGEQYF
TGCAGCGTTGAGGCAGGGGGCGCGGGCGAGCAGTACTTC
>TRBV7-8|TRBJ1-1|NA|NA
CASSGTPEAFF
TGTGCCAGCAGCGGTACCCCTGAAGCTTTCTTT
>TRBV20-1|TRBJ2-3|NA|many
CSARDGGDTQYF
TGCAGTGCTAGAGATGGGGGAGATACGCAGTATTTT
>TRBV19|TRBJ2-3|TRBD2|few
CASSLSLAGAGDTQYF
TGTGCCAGTAGTCTCTCCTTAGCGGGAGCGGGAGATACGCAGTATTTT
>TRBV10-3|TRBJ2-1|NA|many
CASGLTSYNEQFF
TGTGCCTCGGGGCTTACCTCCTACAATGAGCAGTTCTTC
>TRBV2|TRBJ2-7|NA|many
CASSQEGRHHGIF
TGTGCCAGCAGCCAAGAGGGCAGACACCACGGAATCTTC
>TRBV5-1|TRBJ1-5|NA|many
CASSPDSGSQPQHF
TGCGCCAGCAGCCCGGACAGCGGGAGTCAGCCCCAGCATTTT
>TRBV29-1|TRBJ1-1|NA|many
CSVGGRANTEAFF
TGCAGCGTTGGGGGCCGGGCGAACACTGAAGCTTTCTTT
>TRBV18|TRBJ2-1|NA|NA
CASSGGQRGTEQFF
TGTGCCAGCTCAGGAGGACAGAGAGGTACTGAGCAGTTCTTC
>TRBV20-1|TRBJ2-7|TRBD1|many
CSPLGTGAYEQYF
TGCAGCCCTCTCGGGACAGGGGCCTACGAGCAGTACTTC
>TRBV18|TRBJ2-7|NA|many
CASSPPRETYEQYF
TGTGCCAGCTCACCCCCCCGGGAGACTTACGAGCAGTACTTC
>TRBV6-6|TRBJ2-7|TRBD1|many
CASSFPGQGTYEQYF
TGTGCCAGCAGTTTCCCGGGACAGGGAACCTACGAGCAGTACTTC
>TRBV20-1|TRBJ2-6|NA|NA
CSASDAGANVLTF
TGCAGTGCTAGTGATGCTGGGGCCAACGTCCTGACTTTC
>TRBV20-1|TRBJ1-4|NA|many
CSATTSPGWDEKLFF
TGCAGTGCTACAACCTCGCCAGGGTGGGATGAAAAACTGTTTTTT
>TRBV20-1|TRBJ1-1|TRBD1|many
CSASKRQGASEAFF
TGCAGTGCTAGTAAGAGACAGGGGGCCTCTGAAGCTTTCTTT
>TRBV4-3|TRBJ1-1|NA|NA
CASSAELLEGAFF
TGCGCCAGCAGCGCGGAACTCTTAGAGGGGGCTTTCTTT
>TRBV14|TRBJ1-2|NA|many
CASSPGDRLGYTF
TGTGCCAGCAGCCCAGGGGACCGGCTTGGCTACACCTTC
>TRBV12-3/TRBV12-4|TRBJ1-3|NA|NA
CASSSGRPDHRNTIYF
TGTGCCAGCAGTTCAGGGCGGCCTGATCACCGAAACACCATATATTTT
>TRBV27|TRBJ2-2|NA|many
CATTLQGLTGELFF
TGTGCCACGACCCTACAGGGACTCACCGGGGAGCTGTTTTTT
>TRBV5-1|TRBJ2-3|NA|many
CASSLAADGLADTQYF
TGCGCCAGCAGCTTGGCCGCCGATGGTCTAGCAGATACGCAGTATTTT